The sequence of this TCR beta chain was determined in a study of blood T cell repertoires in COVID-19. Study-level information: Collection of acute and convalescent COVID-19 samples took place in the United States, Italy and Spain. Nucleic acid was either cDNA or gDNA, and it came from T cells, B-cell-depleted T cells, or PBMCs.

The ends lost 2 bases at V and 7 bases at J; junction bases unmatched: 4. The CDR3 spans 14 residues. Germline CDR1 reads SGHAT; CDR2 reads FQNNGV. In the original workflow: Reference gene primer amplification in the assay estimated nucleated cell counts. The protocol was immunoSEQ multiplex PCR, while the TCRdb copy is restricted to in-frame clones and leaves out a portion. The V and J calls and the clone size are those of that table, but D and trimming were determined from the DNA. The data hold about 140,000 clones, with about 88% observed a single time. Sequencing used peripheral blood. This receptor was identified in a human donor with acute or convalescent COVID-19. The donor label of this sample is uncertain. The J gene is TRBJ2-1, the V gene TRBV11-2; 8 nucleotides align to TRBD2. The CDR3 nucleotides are TGTGCCAGCAGCTTACAGCGGGGGTGGAATGAGCAGTTCTTC. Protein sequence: CASSLQRGWNEQFF.